The rows below give T cell receptor beta chains drawn from one sample of a study of cytomegalovirus exposure and HLA in healthy donors. Sequencing was performed with immunoSEQ multiplex PCR; in TCRdb, only in-frame clones are kept and a portion is missing. Of 150,000 to 200,000 clones detected, around 68% appear once; the ten largest clones hold around 2.9%. The specimen sequenced was PBMCs. These receptors were collected from a man in his forties or fifties in good health and CMV-seronegative. Each CDR3 is given with its conserved first and last residue. A D gene is named only where the DNA matches it firmly. Clone sizes are given selectively: once, few, many, or a class where the clone is expanded.

j_call: TRBJ1-4; d_call: TRBD1; clone_size: -; v_call: TRBV5-1; cdr3_nt: TGCGCCAGCAGCTACGGACAGGCCCACACAACTAATGAAAAACTGTTTTTT; cdr3_aa: CASSYGQAHTTNEKLFF
j_call: TRBJ1-1; d_call: -; clone_size: -; v_call: TRBV11-3; cdr3_nt: TGTGCCAGCAGCGCTCGGGGGGGGAATACTGAAGCTTTCTTT; cdr3_aa: CASSARGGNTEAFF
j_call: TRBJ1-2; d_call: TRBD1; clone_size: few; v_call: TRBV29-1; cdr3_nt: TGCAGCGTTGAAGGTTGGGACAGGGAATATGGCTACACCTTC; cdr3_aa: CSVEGWDREYGYTF
j_call: TRBJ1-4; d_call: TRBD1; clone_size: -; v_call: TRBV2; cdr3_nt: TGTGCCAGCAGTGAAAACAGGGGAGGTGAAAAACTGTTTTTT; cdr3_aa: CASSENRGGEKLFF
j_call: TRBJ2-5; d_call: TRBD2; clone_size: few; v_call: TRBV10-3; cdr3_nt: TGTGCCATCAGCACGGGGGGGCCAGGGGAGACCCAGTACTTC; cdr3_aa: CAISTGGPGETQYF
j_call: TRBJ2-1; d_call: TRBD2; clone_size: -; v_call: TRBV5-8; cdr3_nt: TGTGCCAGCAGCTTGGGAGGGACTACCTACAATGAGCAGTTCTTC; cdr3_aa: CASSLGGTTYNEQFF
j_call: TRBJ2-1; d_call: -; clone_size: -; v_call: TRBV27; cdr3_nt: TGTGCCAGCACCATCCTAGGGGGGGCCGGTGACAATGAGCAGTTCTTC; cdr3_aa: CASTILGGAGDNEQFF
j_call: TRBJ2-3; d_call: TRBD1; clone_size: -; v_call: TRBV7-6; cdr3_nt: TGTGCCAGCACCAAGGAGGACAGGCCGTCAGATACGCAGTATTTT; cdr3_aa: CASTKEDRPSDTQYF
j_call: TRBJ1-5; d_call: -; clone_size: -; v_call: TRBV6-5; cdr3_nt: TGTGCCAGCAGTCCCTCCGACAGGTACAATCAGCCCCAGCATTTT; cdr3_aa: CASSPSDRYNQPQHF
j_call: TRBJ2-5; d_call: TRBD1; clone_size: -; v_call: TRBV29-1; cdr3_nt: TGCAGCGTCGATGAGCTGAGACAGGGAGCAGAGACCCAGTACTTC; cdr3_aa: CSVDELRQGAETQYF
j_call: TRBJ1-5; d_call: TRBD1; clone_size: few; v_call: TRBV15; cdr3_nt: TGTGCCACCAGCAGAGGGACAGGTACTCAGCCCCAGCATTTT; cdr3_aa: CATSRGTGTQPQHF
j_call: TRBJ2-1; d_call: TRBD2; clone_size: -; v_call: TRBV6-6; cdr3_nt: TGTGCCAGCAGTTACCGCGGGGAGGGCCCTCGGGAGCAGTTCTTC; cdr3_aa: CASSYRGEGPREQFF
j_call: TRBJ2-7; d_call: TRBD2; clone_size: -; v_call: TRBV5-8; cdr3_nt: TGTGCCAGCAGCTTGGCTAGCGGGGACCCCTACGAGCAGTACTTC; cdr3_aa: CASSLASGDPYEQYF
j_call: TRBJ2-1; d_call: TRBD2; clone_size: once; v_call: TRBV5-1; cdr3_nt: TGCGCCAGCAGCTTTCTGGCGGGGGGGGGCACCTACAATGAGCAGTTCTTC; cdr3_aa: CASSFLAGGGTYNEQFF
j_call: TRBJ1-4; d_call: -; clone_size: -; v_call: TRBV5-1; cdr3_nt: TGCGCCAGCGGGGCAGACTTTGCAACTAATGAAAAACTGTTTTTT; cdr3_aa: CASGADFATNEKLFF
j_call: TRBJ2-3; d_call: -; clone_size: -; v_call: TRBV2; cdr3_nt: TGTGCCAGCCCGGGCGGGGGCCCCGGGGCTATCACAGATACGCAGTATTTT; cdr3_aa: CASPGGGPGAITDTQYF
j_call: TRBJ2-5; d_call: -; clone_size: -; v_call: TRBV30; cdr3_nt: TGTGCCTGGAGCTCAAGTAGCAGGGGTGAGACCCAGTACTTC; cdr3_aa: CAWSSSSRGETQYF
j_call: TRBJ1-5; d_call: TRBD1; clone_size: -; v_call: TRBV28; cdr3_nt: TGTGCCAGCAACAAAATAGGGGGCTACAATCAGCCCCAGCATTTT; cdr3_aa: CASNKIGGYNQPQHF
j_call: TRBJ2-5; d_call: -; clone_size: few; v_call: TRBV7-2; cdr3_nt: TGTGCCAGCAGCCCGCAGGGTTCAGGGACCCAGTACTTC; cdr3_aa: CASSPQGSGTQYF
j_call: TRBJ2-7; d_call: -; clone_size: few; v_call: TRBV11-1; cdr3_nt: TGTGCCAGCAGCCTACGGACAAACGAGCAGTACTTC; cdr3_aa: CASSLRTNEQYF
j_call: TRBJ2-5; d_call: -; clone_size: -; v_call: TRBV7-2; cdr3_nt: TGTGCCAGCAGCTTAGATGGCGGCTTGGCGGCCCAGTACTTC; cdr3_aa: CASSLDGGLAAQYF
j_call: TRBJ2-2; d_call: -; clone_size: few; v_call: TRBV19; cdr3_nt: TGTGCCAGTAGTTCTTCTACGGGCCGGAGGGAGGGGGAGCTGTTTTTT; cdr3_aa: CASSSSTGRREGELFF
j_call: TRBJ2-3; d_call: TRBD1; clone_size: -; v_call: TRBV9; cdr3_nt: TGTGCCAGCAGCGGACAGGGGACCGCAGATACGCAGTATTTT; cdr3_aa: CASSGQGTADTQYF
j_call: TRBJ2-5; d_call: -; clone_size: -; v_call: TRBV7-9; cdr3_nt: TGTGCCAGCAGCTTCGTGGGAGAAGAGACCCAGTACTTC; cdr3_aa: CASSFVGEETQYF
j_call: TRBJ2-5; d_call: TRBD1; clone_size: -; v_call: TRBV5-4; cdr3_nt: TGTGCCAGCAGCTTGGCACAGGGGGGCCGCCAAGAGACCCAGTACTTC; cdr3_aa: CASSLAQGGRQETQYF
j_call: TRBJ2-3; d_call: TRBD2; clone_size: -; v_call: TRBV9; cdr3_nt: TGTGCCAGCAGCCCGAGGGGTGCGGGAGGGCCTTTTAGCACAGATACGCAGTATTTT; cdr3_aa: CASSPRGAGGPFSTDTQYF
j_call: TRBJ2-2; d_call: -; clone_size: -; v_call: TRBV9; cdr3_nt: TGTGCCAGCAGCGCGGCCGGGGAGCTGTTTTTT; cdr3_aa: CASSAAGELFF
j_call: TRBJ2-2; d_call: TRBD1; clone_size: few; v_call: TRBV15; cdr3_nt: TGTGCCACCAGCGGAACAGGGGACAGGGGCGGCGGGGAGCTGTTTTTT; cdr3_aa: CATSGTGDRGGGELFF
j_call: TRBJ2-7; d_call: TRBD1; clone_size: -; v_call: TRBV14; cdr3_nt: TGTGCCAGCAGCCTCAAAGGAAGGCCGGGACAGGGCTCCTACGAGCAGTACTTC; cdr3_aa: CASSLKGRPGQGSYEQYF
j_call: TRBJ2-4; d_call: TRBD2; clone_size: -; v_call: TRBV18; cdr3_nt: TGTGCCAGCTCACCCCCGGGACTAGGGGTGGCCAAAAACATTCAGTACTTC; cdr3_aa: CASSPPGLGVAKNIQYF
j_call: TRBJ1-1; d_call: TRBD1; clone_size: -; v_call: TRBV6-1; cdr3_nt: TGTGCCAGCAGTTGGAAGACAGGGGACACTGAAGCTTTCTTT; cdr3_aa: CASSWKTGDTEAFF
j_call: TRBJ2-1; d_call: TRBD1; clone_size: few; v_call: TRBV12-5; cdr3_nt: TGTGCTAGTGGTCCCGGACAGGGGCGGGAGCAGTTCTTC; cdr3_aa: CASGPGQGREQFF
j_call: TRBJ1-3; d_call: TRBD1; clone_size: few; v_call: TRBV2; cdr3_nt: TGTGCCAGCACCCTAGACAGGGCTGGAAACACCATATATTTT; cdr3_aa: CASTLDRAGNTIYF
j_call: TRBJ2-7; d_call: TRBD2; clone_size: once; v_call: TRBV25-1; cdr3_nt: TGTGCCAGCACCGCGGGAGCGGTCGAGCAGTACTTC; cdr3_aa: CASTAGAVEQYF
j_call: TRBJ2-6; d_call: -; clone_size: -; v_call: TRBV21-1; cdr3_nt: TGTGCCAGCAGCAAAGCCGTACACCGAAGCGAATATGGGGCCAACGTCCTGACTTTC; cdr3_aa: CASSKAVHRSEYGANVLTF
j_call: TRBJ1-1; d_call: TRBD1; clone_size: -; v_call: TRBV6-1; cdr3_nt: TGTGCCAGCAGTCCCCGGACAGGGAAGGATCGGTTCTTT; cdr3_aa: CASSPRTGKDRFF
j_call: TRBJ2-7; d_call: TRBD1; clone_size: -; v_call: TRBV4-1; cdr3_nt: TGCGCCAGCAGCCCGTATGGACAGGAGCTCTACGAGCAGTACTTC; cdr3_aa: CASSPYGQELYEQYF
j_call: TRBJ2-6; d_call: -; clone_size: -; v_call: TRBV9; cdr3_nt: TGTGCCAGCAGCGTAGCGAGTACTGGGGCCAACGTCCTGACTTTC; cdr3_aa: CASSVASTGANVLTF
j_call: TRBJ1-6; d_call: -; clone_size: -; v_call: TRBV7-2; cdr3_nt: TGTGCCAGCAGCCCAGGGGATAATTCACCCCTCCACTTT; cdr3_aa: CASSPGDNSPLHF
j_call: TRBJ1-6; d_call: -; clone_size: -; v_call: TRBV19; cdr3_nt: TGTGCCAGTAGTACCACTGACATTGTATCACCCCTCCACTTT; cdr3_aa: CASSTTDIVSPLHF
j_call: TRBJ2-5; d_call: TRBD2; clone_size: -; v_call: TRBV7-9; cdr3_nt: TGTGCCAGCAGCACCAAGCGGGGGGCTTACCAAGAGACCCAGTACTTC; cdr3_aa: CASSTKRGAYQETQYF
j_call: TRBJ1-1; d_call: TRBD1; clone_size: -; v_call: TRBV29-1; cdr3_nt: TGCAGCGTCAGGACAGGGAACACTGAAGCTTTCTTT; cdr3_aa: CSVRTGNTEAFF
j_call: TRBJ2-2; d_call: TRBD1; clone_size: -; v_call: TRBV5-1; cdr3_nt: TGCGCCAGCAGCACTTGGACAGGGAACACCGGGGAGCTGTTTTTT; cdr3_aa: CASSTWTGNTGELFF
j_call: TRBJ2-6; d_call: TRBD1; clone_size: -; v_call: TRBV18; cdr3_nt: TGTGCCAGCTCCCCGCAGGGGGCTGGGGCCAACGTCCTGACTTTC; cdr3_aa: CASSPQGAGANVLTF
j_call: TRBJ2-5; d_call: -; clone_size: few; v_call: TRBV2; cdr3_nt: TGTGCCAGCAGTGAAGAAGCTAGATTATTCGAGACCCAGTACTTC; cdr3_aa: CASSEEARLFETQYF
j_call: TRBJ2-7; d_call: -; clone_size: -; v_call: TRBV2; cdr3_nt: TGTGCCAGCAGTGGGGAGTCGGCCTACGAGCAGTACTTC; cdr3_aa: CASSGESAYEQYF
j_call: TRBJ2-7; d_call: -; clone_size: -; v_call: TRBV30; cdr3_nt: TGTGCCTGGACTTCAACAGGGATCGAGCAGTACTTC; cdr3_aa: CAWTSTGIEQYF
j_call: TRBJ2-3; d_call: -; clone_size: few; v_call: TRBV30; cdr3_nt: TGTGCCTGGAGTGTTGGCAGGTCTGCAGATACGCAGTATTTT; cdr3_aa: CAWSVGRSADTQYF
j_call: TRBJ1-1; d_call: -; clone_size: -; v_call: TRBV15; cdr3_nt: TGTGCCACCAGCAGAAACAGGGTACCGAGCACTGAAGCTTTCTTT; cdr3_aa: CATSRNRVPSTEAFF
j_call: TRBJ2-1; d_call: -; clone_size: -; v_call: TRBV5-1; cdr3_nt: TGCGCCAGCAGCTTCAGCGGGTCAGCCCCCAATGAGCAGTTCTTC; cdr3_aa: CASSFSGSAPNEQFF
j_call: TRBJ1-1; d_call: -; clone_size: -; v_call: TRBV4-3; cdr3_nt: TGCGCCAGCAGCCTCCGGGTCCGGAACACTGAAGCTTTCTTT; cdr3_aa: CASSLRVRNTEAFF
j_call: TRBJ1-3; d_call: -; clone_size: -; v_call: TRBV4-2; cdr3_nt: TGTGCCAGCAGCCAAGATGCCGTAAGGAGCACCATATATTTT; cdr3_aa: CASSQDAVRSTIYF
j_call: TRBJ1-4; d_call: TRBD1; clone_size: -; v_call: TRBV9; cdr3_nt: TGTGCCAGCAGCCTCGGGGCAGGGGGCTTTCGTGAAAAACTGTTTTTT; cdr3_aa: CASSLGAGGFREKLFF
j_call: TRBJ2-4; d_call: TRBD1; clone_size: -; v_call: TRBV2; cdr3_nt: TGTGCCAGCATTGATTTGACAGGGGGGCCCGCCAAAAACATTCAGTACTTC; cdr3_aa: CASIDLTGGPAKNIQYF
j_call: TRBJ1-1; d_call: -; clone_size: -; v_call: TRBV19; cdr3_nt: TGTGCCAGTAGTATAACCGGTGAGACTGAAGCTTTCTTT; cdr3_aa: CASSITGETEAFF
j_call: TRBJ2-2; d_call: TRBD1; clone_size: -; v_call: TRBV6-1; cdr3_nt: TGTGCCAGCAGACCCGACAGGGGGCAGACCGGGGAGCTGTTTTTT; cdr3_aa: CASRPDRGQTGELFF
j_call: TRBJ2-2; d_call: TRBD1; clone_size: -; v_call: TRBV15; cdr3_nt: TGTGCCACCAGCAGAGGGGACAGCAAGAACACCGGGGAGCTGTTTTTT; cdr3_aa: CATSRGDSKNTGELFF
j_call: TRBJ1-6; d_call: -; clone_size: -; v_call: TRBV6-5; cdr3_nt: TGTGCCAGCAGTTACCAGGGAGGTCCCCTCCACTTT; cdr3_aa: CASSYQGGPLHF